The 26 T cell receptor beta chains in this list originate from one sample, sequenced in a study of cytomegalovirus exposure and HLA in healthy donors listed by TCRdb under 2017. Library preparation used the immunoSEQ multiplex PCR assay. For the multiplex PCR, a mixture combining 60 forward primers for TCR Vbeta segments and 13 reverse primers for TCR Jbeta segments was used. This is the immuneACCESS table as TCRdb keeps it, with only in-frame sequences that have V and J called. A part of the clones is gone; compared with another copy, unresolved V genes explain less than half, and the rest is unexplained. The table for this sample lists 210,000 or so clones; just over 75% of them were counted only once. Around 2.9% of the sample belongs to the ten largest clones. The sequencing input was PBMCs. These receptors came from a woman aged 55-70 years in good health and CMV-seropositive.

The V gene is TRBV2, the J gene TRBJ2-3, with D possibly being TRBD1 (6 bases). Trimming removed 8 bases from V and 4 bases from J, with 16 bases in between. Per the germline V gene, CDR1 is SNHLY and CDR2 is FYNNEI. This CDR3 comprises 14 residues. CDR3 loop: CASYLQGSSDTQYF. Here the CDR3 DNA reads TGTGCCAGCTACCTACAGGGAAGTTCAGATACGCAGTATTTT.

The CDR3 DNA reads TGTGCCAGTAGTAAGACTAGCGGAGCGTACAATGAGCAGTTCTTC. Protein product: CASSKTSGAYNEQFF. The genes are TRBV19 and TRBJ2-1; 9 nucleotides align to TRBD2. Germline-derived CDR1 and CDR2 are LNHDA and SQIVND (reference sequence). V dropped 4 bases and J dropped 4; count of bases not matched to a gene: 5. The CDR3 contains 15 residues.

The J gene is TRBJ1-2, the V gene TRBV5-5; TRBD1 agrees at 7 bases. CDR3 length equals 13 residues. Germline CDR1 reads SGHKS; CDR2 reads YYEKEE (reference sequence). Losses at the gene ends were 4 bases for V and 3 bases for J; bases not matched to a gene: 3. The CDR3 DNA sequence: TGTGCCAGCAGCCCTACAGGGGACTATGGCTACACCTTC. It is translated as CASSPTGDYGYTF.

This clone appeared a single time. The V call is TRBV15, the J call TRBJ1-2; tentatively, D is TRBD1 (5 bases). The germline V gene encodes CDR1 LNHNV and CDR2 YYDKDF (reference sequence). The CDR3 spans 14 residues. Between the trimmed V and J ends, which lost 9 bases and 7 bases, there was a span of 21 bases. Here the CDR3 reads CATGRGDSGGGYTF. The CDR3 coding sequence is TGTGCCACGGGTCGGGGGGATAGTGGGGGTGGCTACACCTTC.

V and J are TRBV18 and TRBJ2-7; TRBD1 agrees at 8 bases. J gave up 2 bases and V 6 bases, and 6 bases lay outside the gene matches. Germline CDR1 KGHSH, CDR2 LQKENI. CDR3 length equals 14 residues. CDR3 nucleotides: TGTGCCAGCTCTCCCGGGACAGGACCCTACGAGCAGTACTTC. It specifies CASSPGTGPYEQYF.

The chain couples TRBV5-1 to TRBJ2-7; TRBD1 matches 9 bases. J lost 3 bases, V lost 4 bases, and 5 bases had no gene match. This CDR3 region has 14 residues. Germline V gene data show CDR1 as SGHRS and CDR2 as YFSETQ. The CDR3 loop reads CASSLLTGGYEQYF. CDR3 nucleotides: TGCGCCAGCAGCCTCCTGACAGGGGGCTACGAGCAGTACTTC.

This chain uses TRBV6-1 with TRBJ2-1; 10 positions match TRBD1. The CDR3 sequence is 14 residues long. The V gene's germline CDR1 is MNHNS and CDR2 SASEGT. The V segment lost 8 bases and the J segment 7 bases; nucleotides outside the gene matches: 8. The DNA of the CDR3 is TGTGCCAGCCGGGGACAGGGGAGGACGAATGAGCAGTTCTTC. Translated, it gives CASRGQGRTNEQFF.

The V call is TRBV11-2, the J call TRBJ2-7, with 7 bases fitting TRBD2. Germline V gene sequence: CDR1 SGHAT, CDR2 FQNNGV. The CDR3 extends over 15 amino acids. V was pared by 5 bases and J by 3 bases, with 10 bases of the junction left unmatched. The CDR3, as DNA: TGTGCCAGCAGCCGGAGCGGGAATAGGGACTACGAGCAGTACTTC. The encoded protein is CASSRSGNRDYEQYF.

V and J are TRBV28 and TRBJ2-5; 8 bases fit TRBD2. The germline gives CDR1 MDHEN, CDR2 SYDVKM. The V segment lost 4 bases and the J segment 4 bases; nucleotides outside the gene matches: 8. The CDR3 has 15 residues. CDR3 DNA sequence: TGTGCCAGCAGTTCCGGGAGGGTGGTTTCAGAGACCCAGTACTTC. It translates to CASSSGRVVSETQYF.

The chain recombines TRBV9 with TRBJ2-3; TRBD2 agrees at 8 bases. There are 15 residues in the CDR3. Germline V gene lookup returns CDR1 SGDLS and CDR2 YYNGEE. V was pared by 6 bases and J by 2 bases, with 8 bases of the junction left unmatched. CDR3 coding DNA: TGTGCCAGCAACAAGCGGGGGCAAAACACAGATACGCAGTATTTT. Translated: CASNKRGQNTDTQYF. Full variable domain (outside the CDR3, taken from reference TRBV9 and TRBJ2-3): DSGVTQTPKHLITATGQRVTLRCSPRSGDLSVYWYQQSLDQGLQFLIQYYNGEERAKGNILERFSAQQFPDLHSELNLSSLELGDSALYFCASNKRGQNTDTQYFGPGTRLTVL.

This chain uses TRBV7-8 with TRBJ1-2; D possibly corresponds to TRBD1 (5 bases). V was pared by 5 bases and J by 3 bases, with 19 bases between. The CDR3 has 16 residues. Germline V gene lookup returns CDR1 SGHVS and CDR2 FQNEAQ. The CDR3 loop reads CASSTVLSGGDYGYTF. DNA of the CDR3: TGTGCCAGCAGCACCGTCCTGTCGGGGGGGGACTATGGCTACACCTTC.

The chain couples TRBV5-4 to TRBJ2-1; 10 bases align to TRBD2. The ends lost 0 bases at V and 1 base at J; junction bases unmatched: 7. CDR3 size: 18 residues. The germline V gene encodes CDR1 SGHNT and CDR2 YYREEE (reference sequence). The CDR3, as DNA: TGTGCCAGCAGCTTGGGGAGCGGGGGGGCCGGGTCCTACAATGAGCAGTTCTTC. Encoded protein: CASSLGSGGAGSYNEQFF.

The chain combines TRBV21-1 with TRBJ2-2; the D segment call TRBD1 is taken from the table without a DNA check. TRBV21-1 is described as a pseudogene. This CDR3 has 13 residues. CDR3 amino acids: CASILGAIVELFF. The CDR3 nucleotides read TGTGCCAGCATCTTGGGGGCTATTGTCGAGCTGTTTTTT.

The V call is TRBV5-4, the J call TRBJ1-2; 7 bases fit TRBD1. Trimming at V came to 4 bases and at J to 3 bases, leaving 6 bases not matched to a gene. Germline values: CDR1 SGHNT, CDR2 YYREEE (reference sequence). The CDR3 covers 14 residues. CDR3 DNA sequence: TGTGCCAGCAGCCCGTCGGGGACAGACTATGGCTACACCTTC. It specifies CASSPSGTDYGYTF.

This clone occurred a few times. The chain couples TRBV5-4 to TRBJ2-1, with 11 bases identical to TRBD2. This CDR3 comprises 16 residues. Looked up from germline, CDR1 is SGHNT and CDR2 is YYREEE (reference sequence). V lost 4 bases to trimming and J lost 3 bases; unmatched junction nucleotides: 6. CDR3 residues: CASSLSSGRFYNEQFF. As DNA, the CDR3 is TGTGCCAGCAGCCTATCTAGCGGGAGGTTCTACAATGAGCAGTTCTTC.

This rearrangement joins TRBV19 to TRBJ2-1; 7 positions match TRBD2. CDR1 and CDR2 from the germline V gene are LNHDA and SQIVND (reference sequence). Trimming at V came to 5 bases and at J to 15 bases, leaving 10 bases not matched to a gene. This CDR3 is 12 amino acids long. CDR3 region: CASSPTREGRFF. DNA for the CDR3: TGTGCCAGTAGTCCAACCAGGGAGGGGAGGTTCTTC. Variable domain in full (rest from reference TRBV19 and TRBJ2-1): DGGITQSPKYLFRKEGQNVTLSCEQNLNHDAMYWYRQDPGQGLRLIYYSQIVNDFQKGDIAEGYSVSREKKESFPLTVTSAQKNPTAFYLCASSPTREGRFFGPGTRLTVL.

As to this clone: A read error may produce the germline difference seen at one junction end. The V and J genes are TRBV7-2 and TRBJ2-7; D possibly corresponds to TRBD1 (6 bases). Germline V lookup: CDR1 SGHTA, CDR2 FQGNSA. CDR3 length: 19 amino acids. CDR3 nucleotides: TGTGCCAGCAGCTTAGCGGGACGGGGTTCTAGGGGGTTCTCCTACGAGCAGCACTTC. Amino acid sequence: CASSLAGRGSRGFSYEQHF.

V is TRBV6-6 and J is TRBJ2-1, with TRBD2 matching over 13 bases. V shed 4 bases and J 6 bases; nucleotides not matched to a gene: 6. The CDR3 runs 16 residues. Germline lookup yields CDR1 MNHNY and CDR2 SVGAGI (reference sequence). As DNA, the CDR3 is TGTGCCAGCAGTTCAGGACTAGCGGGAGTACGCAATGAGCAGTTCTTC. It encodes CASSSGLAGVRNEQFF.

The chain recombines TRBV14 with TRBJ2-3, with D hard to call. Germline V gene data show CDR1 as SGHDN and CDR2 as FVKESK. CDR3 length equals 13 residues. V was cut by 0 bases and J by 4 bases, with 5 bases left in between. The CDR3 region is CASSQDPADTQYF. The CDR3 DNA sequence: TGTGCCAGCAGCCAAGATCCCGCAGATACGCAGTATTTT.

The CDR3 is CSVATGQWGSYEQYF. CDR3 bases: TGCAGCGTCGCCACGGGACAGTGGGGGTCCTACGAGCAGTACTTC. This rearrangement joins TRBV29-1 to TRBJ2-7; 7 bases agree with TRBD1. This CDR3 is 15 amino acids long. Unmatched junction bases numbered 12, after V lost 6 bases and J lost 1 base. Germline V CDR1 and CDR2: SQVTM, ANQGSEA.

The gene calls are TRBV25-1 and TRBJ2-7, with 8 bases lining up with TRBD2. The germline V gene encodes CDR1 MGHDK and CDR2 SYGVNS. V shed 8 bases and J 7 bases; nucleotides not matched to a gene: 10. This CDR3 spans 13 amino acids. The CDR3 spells CASSGTRGWEQYF. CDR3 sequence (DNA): TGTGCCAGCTCCGGGACTAGGGGTTGGGAGCAGTACTTC.

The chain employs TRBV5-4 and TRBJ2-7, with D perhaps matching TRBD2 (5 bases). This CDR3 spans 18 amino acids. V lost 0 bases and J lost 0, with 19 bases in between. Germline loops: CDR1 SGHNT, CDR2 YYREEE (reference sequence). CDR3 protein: CASSLGGPFPSTSYEQYF. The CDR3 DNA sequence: TGTGCCAGCAGCTTGGGTGGCCCTTTTCCTAGCACCTCCTACGAGCAGTACTTC.

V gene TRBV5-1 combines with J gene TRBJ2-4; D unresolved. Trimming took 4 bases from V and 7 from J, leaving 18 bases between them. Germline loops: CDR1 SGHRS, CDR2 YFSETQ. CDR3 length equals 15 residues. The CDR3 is CASSPLASQRNIQYF. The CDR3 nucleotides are TGCGCCAGCAGCCCCTTGGCTAGTCAACGGAACATTCAGTACTTC.

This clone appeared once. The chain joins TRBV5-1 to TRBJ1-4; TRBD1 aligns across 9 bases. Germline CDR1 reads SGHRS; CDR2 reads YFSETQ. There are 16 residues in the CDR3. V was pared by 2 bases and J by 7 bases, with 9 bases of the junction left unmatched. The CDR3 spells CASSLSPGQGLEKLFF. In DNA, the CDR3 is TGCGCCAGCAGCTTAAGCCCGGGACAGGGTCTTGAAAAACTGTTTTTT.

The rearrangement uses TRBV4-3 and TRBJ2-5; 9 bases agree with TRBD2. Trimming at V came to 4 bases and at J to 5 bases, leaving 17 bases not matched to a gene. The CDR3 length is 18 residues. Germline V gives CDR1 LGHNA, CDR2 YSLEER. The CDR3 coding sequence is TGCGCCAGCAGCCCCCAGTGGGGGGTAGCGGGGGACCCGGAGACCCAGTACTTC. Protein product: CASSPQWGVAGDPETQYF.

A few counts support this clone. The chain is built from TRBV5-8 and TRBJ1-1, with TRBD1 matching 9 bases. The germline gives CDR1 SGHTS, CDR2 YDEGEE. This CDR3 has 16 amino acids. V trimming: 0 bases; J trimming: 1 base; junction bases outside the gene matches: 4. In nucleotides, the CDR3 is TGTGCCAGCAGCTTGGGGACAGGGGCACCGAACACTGAAGCTTTCTTT. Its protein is CASSLGTGAPNTEAFF.